The 25 T cell receptor beta chains below come from one sample, sequenced in a study of shared clonotypes between healthy human individuals. Naive CD8 cells comprised CD45RO-negative, CCR7-positively selected cells, excluding terminally differentiated effector memory CD45RA+ cells. Some clones are missing from TCRdb's copy, which holds only in-frame ones; the method was immunoSEQ multiplex PCR. The sample has roughly 1,800,000 clones, 85% to 95% seen once; the top ten hold 1% to 1.5%. The sample consisted of naive CD8+ T cells sorted from blood. The receptors were gathered from a man aged 18 to 29 in good health.

The chain carries TRBV6-1 and TRBJ2-5; no reliable D call. Trimming stripped 2 bases from V and 0 bases from J, with 7 bases between. CDR1 and CDR2 from the germline V gene are MNHNS and SASEGT. This CDR3 spans 14 amino acids. Here the CDR3 reads CASSEMGYQETQYF. CDR3 bases: TGTGCCAGCAGTGAAATGGGCTACCAAGAGACCCAGTACTTC.

A word on this clone: The identical CDR3 is also encoded by other nucleotide sequences in the sample. This chain connects TRBV6-1 to TRBJ1-2; D gene ambiguous. Germline V gene data show CDR1 as MNHNS and CDR2 as SASEGT. The ends were cut back, 1 base at V and 0 bases at J, with 3 bases in the middle. The CDR3 runs 13 residues. This chain's CDR3 is CASSEGPNYGYTF. As DNA, the CDR3 is TGTGCCAGCAGTGAAGGCCCTAACTATGGCTACACCTTC.

V and J are TRBV27 and TRBJ1-5, with a tentative D call TRBD1 (6 bases). Trimming took off 4 bases at V and 3 bases at J, with 16 bases between the two ends. The CDR3 consists of 16 residues. Germline V gene sequence: CDR1 MNHEY, CDR2 SMNVEV (reference sequence). The CDR3 is CASSSSTDRPNQPQHF. The DNA for the CDR3 is TGTGCCAGCAGTTCGAGTACCGACAGGCCCAATCAGCCCCAGCATTTT.

This rearrangement joins TRBV5-6 to TRBJ2-7, with TRBD1 matching over 7 bases. CDR1 is SGHDT, CDR2 YYEEEE, per germline. The trim removed 1 base at V and 6 bases at J, leaving 10 bases unmatched. This CDR3 is 15 amino acids long. The CDR3 is CASSLLTGDPREQYF. DNA for the CDR3: TGTGCCAGCAGCTTGCTCACAGGGGATCCCCGCGAGCAGTACTTC.

V is TRBV6-6 and J is TRBJ2-7; 11 bases are a match to TRBD2. CDR3 length equals 15 residues. Per germline, CDR1 MNHNY and CDR2 SVGAGI (reference sequence). After removal of 2 bases from V and 3 bases from J, the junction contained 3 bases not matched to a gene. The DNA of the CDR3 is TGTGCCAGCAGTTACCCTACTAGCGGGGGCTACGAGCAGTACTTC. Translation gives CASSYPTSGGYEQYF.

V and J are TRBV27 and TRBJ2-7; 7 positions match TRBD1. CDR3 length: 15 residues. Looked up from germline, CDR1 is MNHEY and CDR2 is SMNVEV (reference sequence). Trimming removed 7 bases from V and 3 bases from J; junction bases left unmatched: 12. This chain's CDR3 is CASTPSGTAFYEQYF. DNA of the CDR3: TGTGCCAGCACCCCCTCAGGGACAGCATTCTACGAGCAGTACTTC.

The chain joins TRBV10-3 to TRBJ2-7; D is undetermined. CDR1 and CDR2 from the germline V gene are ENHRY and SYGVKD. V lost 2 bases and J 2 bases, leaving 7 bases between the germline ends. This CDR3 contains 13 residues. The CDR3 region is CAISETTAYEQYF. As DNA, the CDR3 is TGTGCCATCAGTGAGACTACAGCCTACGAGCAGTACTTC.

J is TRBJ2-5 and V is TRBV10-3, with unresolved D. Trimming shortened V by 4 bases and J by 5 bases, and 11 bases separated the two germline ends. The CDR3 consists of 13 residues. Per germline, CDR1 ENHRY and CDR2 SYGVKD. The CDR3 region is CAISAPNRETQYF. CDR3 nucleotides: TGTGCCATCAGTGCCCCTAACCGGGAGACCCAGTACTTC.

This clone has a single count. The V and J genes are TRBV7-2 and TRBJ2-2; 7 nucleotides agree with TRBD2. V lost 5 bases, J lost 4 bases, and 16 bases stayed unmatched. This CDR3 contains 18 residues. Germline lookup yields CDR1 SGHTA and CDR2 FQGNSA. CDR3 nucleotides: TGTGCCAGCAGCCCCAGTAGGATTGCGGGAGTGCCCACCGGGGAGCTGTTTTTT. It yields the protein CASSPSRIAGVPTGELFF.

This chain's CDR3 is CASSDHSGYQETQYF. In nucleotides, the CDR3 is TGTGCCAGCAGTGATCATTCCGGGTACCAAGAGACCCAGTACTTC. This chain connects TRBV27 to TRBJ2-5; D ambiguous. CDR3 length: 15 amino acids. The V gene lost 5 bases and the J gene lost 0 bases, with 13 bases spanning the gap. Germline V gene sequence: CDR1 MNHEY, CDR2 SMNVEV (reference sequence).

The rearrangement links TRBV7-9 to TRBJ2-1; TRBD1 agrees at 7 bases. The CDR3 covers 14 residues. Trimming took 1 base from V and 7 from J; bases not matched to a gene: 4. Germline CDR1 is SEHNR and CDR2 is FQNEAQ (reference sequence). DNA of the CDR3: TGTGCCAGCAGCTTAGAGGGACAGAGGAATGAGCAGTTCTTC. Translated: CASSLEGQRNEQFF.

V gene TRBV7-6 combines with J gene TRBJ1-2, with D perhaps TRBD1 (5 bases). Trimming stripped 5 bases from V and 6 bases from J, with 13 bases between. CDR1 SGHVS and CDR2 FNYEAQ come from the germline V gene. The CDR3 length is 13 residues. Here the CDR3 reads CASSDLGGNGYTF. Here the CDR3 DNA reads TGTGCCAGCAGCGACCTCGGGGGAAATGGCTACACCTTC.

The chain joins TRBV29-1 to TRBJ2-5, with 7 bases matching TRBD1. CDR1 is SQVTM and CDR2 is ANQGSEA in the germline V gene. V was pared by 7 bases and J by 5 bases, with 13 bases of the junction left unmatched. This CDR3 is 14 amino acids long. Here the CDR3 reads CSGVDRASDETQYF. The CDR3 DNA reads as TGCAGCGGGGTAGACAGGGCGTCAGATGAGACCCAGTACTTC.

This clone came up a few times. The V and J genes are TRBV2 and TRBJ1-1; D ambiguous. Trimming took 4 bases from V and 5 from J, leaving 2 bases between them. The CDR3 runs to 10 residues. CDR1 SNHLY and CDR2 FYNNEI come from the germline V gene. CDR3 bases: TGTGCCAGCAGTGTAACTGAAGCTTTCTTT. Protein: CASSVTEAFF.

V and J are TRBV27 and TRBJ1-2; TRBD1 might be the D (6 bases). The ends were cut back, 3 bases at V and 8 bases at J, with 13 bases in the middle. Germline V gives CDR1 MNHEY, CDR2 SMNVEV (reference sequence). CDR3 size: 13 residues. DNA of the CDR3: TGTGCCAGCAGTTTTGGGTCAGGGGTAGGCTACACCTTC. Translation gives CASSFGSGVGYTF.

In nucleotides, the CDR3 is TGCGCCAGCAGCCAATACATCGGCTACGAGCAGTACTTC. Residues: CASSQYIGYEQYF. The chain links TRBV4-1 to TRBJ2-7; D is unclear. Trimming shortened V by 2 bases and J by 3 bases, and 8 bases separated the two germline ends. From germline, CDR1 is MGHRA and CDR2 YSYEKL. The CDR3 spans 13 residues.

The gene calls are TRBV12-5 and TRBJ2-7; 11 bases align to TRBD2. The CDR3 is 15 amino acids. Trimming at V came to 4 bases and at J to 0 bases, leaving 2 bases not matched to a gene. Germline assignment: CDR1 LGHNT and CDR2 FRNRAP. CDR3 sequence reads: CASGWTSGFSYEQYF. CDR3 bases: TGTGCTAGTGGTTGGACTAGCGGGTTCTCCTACGAGCAGTACTTC. Variable domain in full (rest from reference TRBV12-5 and TRBJ2-7): DARVTQTPRHKVTEMGQEVTMRCQPILGHNTVFWYRQTMMQGLELLAYFRNRAPLDDSGMPKDRFSAEMPDATLATLKIQPSEPRDSAVYFCASGWTSGFSYEQYFGPGTRLTVT.

The chain uses TRBV6-6 and TRBJ2-7; 9 bases line up with TRBD1. The CDR3 totals 15 residues. Trimming at V came to 4 bases and at J to 3 bases, leaving 7 bases not matched to a gene. CDR1 is MNHNY, CDR2 SVGAGI, per germline (reference sequence). The CDR3 is CASSWEPGQGYEQYF. The CDR3 bases are TGTGCCAGCAGTTGGGAGCCGGGACAGGGCTACGAGCAGTACTTC.

The chain is built from TRBV5-1 and TRBJ2-5; TRBD2 matches 7 bases. Germline V lookup: CDR1 SGHRS, CDR2 YFSETQ. The J segment lost 2 bases and the V segment lost 0 bases, leaving 4 bases of the junction unmatched. The length of the CDR3 is 15 residues. The DNA of the CDR3 is TGCGCCAGCAGCTTGGCAGCGGGGACGCAAGAGACCCAGTACTTC. This sequence encodes CASSLAAGTQETQYF.

The chain couples TRBV27 to TRBJ2-5; the match to TRBD1 covers 7 bases. This CDR3 has 16 residues. The J segment lost 0 bases and the V segment lost 5 bases, leaving 9 bases of the junction unmatched. Germline V CDR1 and CDR2: MNHEY, SMNVEV (reference sequence). CDR3 residues: CASSALTGDHQETQYF. In DNA, the CDR3 is TGTGCCAGCAGTGCGTTAACAGGGGACCACCAAGAGACCCAGTACTTC.

For this clone: The same CDR3 arises from other DNA sequences in this sample as well. The chain recombines TRBV18 with TRBJ2-6; D is possibly TRBD1 (6 bases). CDR1 is KGHSH, CDR2 LQKENI, per germline. Trimming removed 2 bases from V and 1 base from J, with 9 bases in between. This CDR3 contains 16 residues. CDR3 amino acids: CASSPSRGSGANVLTF. The DNA of the CDR3 is TGTGCCAGCTCACCAAGCAGGGGATCTGGGGCCAACGTCCTGACTTTC.

This chain links TRBV5-6 with TRBJ2-7; 8 nucleotides line up with TRBD1. V lost 0 bases to trimming and J lost 3 bases; unmatched junction nucleotides: 2. CDR1 SGHDT and CDR2 YYEEEE come from the germline V gene. There are 14 residues in the CDR3. CDR3 loop: CASSLGGQGYEQYF. The CDR3 nucleotides are TGTGCCAGCAGCTTGGGTGGACAGGGCTACGAGCAGTACTTC.

This rearrangement joins TRBV18 to TRBJ1-1, with D perhaps TRBD1 (5 bases). CDR3 size: 19 residues. Deletions cut 2 bases from V and 1 base from J, with 23 bases between. The germline V gene has CDR1 KGHSH and CDR2 LQKENI. CDR3 residues: CASSPVQVGPRVGNTEAFF. Written as DNA, the CDR3 is TGTGCCAGCTCACCAGTACAGGTCGGGCCCAGGGTTGGGAACACTGAAGCTTTCTTT.

With regard to this clone: In the same sample, other DNA sequences code for this CDR3. V is TRBV9 and J is TRBJ2-3; no firm D call. Germline CDR1 is SGDLS and CDR2 is YYNGEE. V was pared by 3 bases and J by 0 bases, with 5 bases between. The CDR3 sequence is 13 residues long. CDR3 protein: CASSDTSTDTQYF. CDR3 DNA sequence: TGTGCCAGCAGCGATACTAGCACAGATACGCAGTATTTT.

The chain combines TRBV27 with TRBJ2-1; D remains ambiguous. The CDR3 sequence is 12 residues long. Germline V gene sequence: CDR1 MNHEY, CDR2 SMNVEV (reference sequence). V was clipped by 8 bases and J by 2 bases, with 7 bases between them. The CDR3 nucleotides are TGTGCCAGCGGGCCGGCCTACAATGAGCAGTTCTTC. Encoded protein: CASGPAYNEQFF.